The rows below give T cell receptor beta chains drawn from one sample of a study of cytotoxic CD8 clonotypes in ibrutinib-treated CLL. The table came from immunoSEQ multiplex PCR; TCRdb's copy has only in-frame clones and leaves some out. The sample lists 250,000 to 350,000 clones, 60% to 80% occurring once. The sample in question was PBMCs, obtained at disease progression, from a patient treated with ibrutinib. The receptor set was obtained from a human donor with chronic lymphocytic leukemia. The CDR3 runs from the conserved cysteine through the conserved F or W. The D gene is left open where the match is weak. Some rows mark clone size as missing; the rest say once, few, many or name a class of expanded clone.

v_gene	abundance	d_gene	j_gene	CDR3aa	CDR3nt
TRBV9	few	.	TRBJ1-6	CASSVDSGSPLHF	TGTGCCAGCAGCGTAGATTCTGGATCACCCCTCCACTTT
TRBV4-1	few	TRBD1	TRBJ1-2	CASSHRPGTGDDGYTF	TGCGCCAGCAGCCACCGTCCCGGGACAGGGGACGATGGCTACACCTTC
TRBV5-6	.	.	TRBJ2-7	CASTLGVTAFSYEQYF	TGTGCCAGCACCTTGGGGGTAACAGCGTTTTCCTACGAGCAGTACTTC
TRBV7-9	few	.	TRBJ2-7	CASSLVPALGQYF	TGTGCCAGCAGCTTAGTGCCAGCTTTAGGGCAGTACTTC
TRBV7-2	.	.	TRBJ2-2	CASSSGILGGELFF	TGTGCCAGCAGCTCAGGGATTCTCGGCGGGGAGCTGTTTTTT
TRBV11-2	.	TRBD1	TRBJ1-1	CASSLGPGTAEAFF	TGTGCCAGCAGCTTAGGGCCCGGGACAGCTGAAGCTTTCTTT
TRBV28	.	TRBD2	TRBJ2-2	CASTLNWSEWLADTGELFF	TGTGCCAGCACCCTGAATTGGTCGGAATGGCTAGCGGACACCGGGGAGCTGTTTTTT
TRBV7-9	.	TRBD2	TRBJ2-1	CASSDQTSGKVNEQFF	TGTGCCAGCAGCGACCAGACTAGCGGGAAGGTCAATGAGCAGTTCTTC
TRBV7-8	.	.	TRBJ2-5	CASSLGWGVETQYF	TGTGCCAGCAGCTTAGGCTGGGGCGTGGAGACCCAGTACTTC
TRBV5-1	.	.	TRBJ1-5	CASSSGQLNQPQHF	TGCGCCAGCAGCTCCGGACAGCTCAATCAGCCCCAGCATTTT
TRBV7-8	.	TRBD1	TRBJ1-2	CASSLARPRLTGGNGYTF	TGTGCCAGCAGCTTAGCAAGGCCTCGTTTGACAGGGGGCAATGGCTACACCTTC
TRBV11-2	.	.	TRBJ2-7	CASSLERREQYF	TGTGCCAGCAGCTTAGAGCGTCGGGAGCAGTACTTC
TRBV28	.	.	TRBJ1-2	CASSSGDGYTF	TGTGCCAGCAGTTCCGGGGACGGCTACACCTTC
TRBV29-1	.	TRBD1	TRBJ1-1	CSVEDRGTQAFF	TGCAGCGTAGAGGACAGGGGTACTCAAGCTTTCTTT
TRBV7-2	.	.	TRBJ1-5	CASSFSGNNQPQHF	TGTGCCAGCAGCTTCTCAGGGAACAATCAGCCCCAGCATTTT
TRBV6-6	.	TRBD2	TRBJ2-7	CASSYDAGGPHEQYF	TGTGCCAGCAGTTACGACGCGGGAGGGCCCCACGAGCAGTACTTC
TRBV29-1	.	TRBD1	TRBJ2-7	CSVEDRGWGQYF	TGCAGCGTTGAGGACAGGGGATGGGGGCAGTACTTC
TRBV18	.	.	TRBJ2-2	CASLKEHAGSFTGELFF	TGTGCCAGCTTAAAGGAACACGCGGGGTCATTCACCGGGGAGCTGTTTTTT
TRBV2	once	TRBD1	TRBJ2-5	CASVQGAWDQETQYF	TGTGCCAGCGTACAGGGGGCCTGGGATCAAGAGACCCAGTACTTC
TRBV7-2	.	.	TRBJ1-2	CASSGAGGYGYTF	TGTGCCAGCAGCGGCGCGGGGGGGTATGGCTACACCTTC
TRBV2	.	TRBD2	TRBJ2-1	CASSEEGLVSYNEQFF	TGTGCCAGCAGTGAAGAGGGACTAGTTTCCTACAATGAGCAGTTCTTC
TRBV10-3	.	TRBD1	TRBJ1-1	CAIRTGGRDTEAFF	TGTGCCATCAGGACAGGGGGCAGGGACACTGAAGCTTTCTTT
TRBV7-8	.	.	TRBJ2-1	CASSFLGGTYNEQFF	TGTGCCAGCAGCTTTTTGGGGGGAACCTACAATGAGCAGTTCTTC
TRBV10-2	.	TRBD1	TRBJ1-5	CASSGGTASNQPQHF	TGCGCCAGCAGTGGGGGGACAGCTAGCAATCAGCCCCAGCATTTT
TRBV15	.	.	TRBJ2-3	CATSRDRNTQYF	TGTGCCACCAGCAGGGACAGAAATACGCAGTATTTT
TRBV14	.	.	TRBJ2-7	CASSQGQGSEQYF	TGTGCCAGCAGCCAAGGGCAGGGTAGCGAGCAGTACTTC
TRBV5-1	once	.	TRBJ2-2	CASSPRPGDSPTGELFF	TGCGCCAGCAGCCCTCGTCCCGGGGATTCCCCCACCGGGGAGCTGTTTTTT
TRBV5-4	.	.	TRBJ2-7	CASSFPGENYEQYF	TGTGCCAGCAGCTTCCCAGGGGAGAATTACGAGCAGTACTTC
TRBV6-5	.	.	TRBJ1-4	CASSYAGGREKLFF	TGTGCCAGCAGTTACGCGGGGGGCCGAGAAAAACTGTTTTTT